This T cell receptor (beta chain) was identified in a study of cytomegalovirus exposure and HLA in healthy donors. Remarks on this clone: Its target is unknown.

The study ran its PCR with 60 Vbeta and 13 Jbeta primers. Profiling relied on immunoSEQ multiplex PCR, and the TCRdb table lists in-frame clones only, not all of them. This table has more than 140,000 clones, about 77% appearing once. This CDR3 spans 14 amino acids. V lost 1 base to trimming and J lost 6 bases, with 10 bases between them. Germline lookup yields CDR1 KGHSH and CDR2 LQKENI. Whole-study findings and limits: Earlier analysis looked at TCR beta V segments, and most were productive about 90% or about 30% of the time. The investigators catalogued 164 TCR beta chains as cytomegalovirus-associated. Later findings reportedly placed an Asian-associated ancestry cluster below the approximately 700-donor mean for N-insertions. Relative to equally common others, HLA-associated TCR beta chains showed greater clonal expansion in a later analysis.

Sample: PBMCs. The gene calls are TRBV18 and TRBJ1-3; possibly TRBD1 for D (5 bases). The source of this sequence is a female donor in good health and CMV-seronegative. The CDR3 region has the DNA TGTGCCAGCTCACCACGCAGGGTCGTAAACACCATATATTTT. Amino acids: CASSPRRVVNTIYF.